This TCR beta chain was sequenced for a study of human T cells and chemical hapten exposure. Background on the study: Variation in per-sample TCR yields came mainly from small pooled library volume differences.

Time point reported: healthy volunteer bleed at 6 weeks. The total RNA was obtained from whole blood that was not fractionated. The V end lost 7 bases, the J end lost 1 base, and 17 bases lay between the germline ends. The germline V gene encodes CDR1 MNHEY and CDR2 SVGAGI. The CDR3 is made up of 17 amino acids. Individual cDNA molecules (in the library) carried attached unique molecular identifiers. MiXCR, run by TCRdb on the RACE reads, gives a single entry per CDR3 protein. The sample has over 35,000 distinct CDR3 sequences, about 4% seen once. This clonotype was counted at least ten times. The TCR was taken from a human donor in good health. Some clones in this sample may be carry-over from other donors' samples. The specimen was whole blood. The chain combines TRBV6-5 with TRBJ1-6, with unresolved D. The CDR3, as DNA: TGTGCCAGCACCCCCCGAAACCCGGCGTCCTATAATTCACCCCTCCACTTT. Its translation is CASTPRNPASYNSPLHF.